This T cell receptor beta chain is from a study of PD-1 blockade in classical Hodgkin lymphoma. Assay: immunoSEQ multiplex PCR; the TCRdb copy retains only in-frame clones and omits some. The sample yields approximately 73,000 clones, 93% seen once. CDR1 and CDR2 from the germline V gene are SNHLY and FYNNEI. CDR3 length equals 16 residues. Trimming stripped 7 bases from V and 1 base from J, with 19 bases between. All trial patients relapsed after autologous stem cell transplantation. Complete response, partial response or progressive disease constituted the best response categories observed. V gene TRBV2 combines with J gene TRBJ1-2; the D is unclear. The sequence was collected from a human donor with classical Hodgkin lymphoma. The sequenced sample was peripheral blood mononuclear cells (PBMCs), obtained at baseline. CDR3 DNA sequence: TGTGCCAGCACCTCATCGCGGGCGGATTTTAACTATGGCTACACCTTC. Its translation is CASTSSRADFNYGYTF.